The 13 T cell receptor beta chains below were found in one sample sequenced in a study of blood T cell repertoires in COVID-19. TCRdb's copy holds only in-frame clones and misses some; the assay was immunoSEQ multiplex PCR. This sample has 50,000 or so clones, with more than 75% found just once. The sample comprised peripheral blood. These receptors were obtained from a man aged 50 to 59 with active COVID-19.

This clone was observed once. The chain carries TRBV12-3 or TRBV12-4 and TRBJ2-7; no firm D call. The CDR3 contains 13 residues. Trimming shortened V by 3 bases and J by 0 bases, and 6 bases separated the two germline ends. The CDR3 coding sequence is TGTGCCAGCAGTTTGCACGGCTCCTACGAGCAGTACTTC. Amino acid sequence: CASSLHGSYEQYF.

V gene TRBV18 combines with J gene TRBJ1-3, with 7 bases fitting TRBD1. Trimming took 3 bases from V and 7 from J; bases not matched to a gene: 3. This CDR3 comprises 13 residues. Germline V lookup: CDR1 KGHSH, CDR2 LQKENI. The CDR3 DNA reads as TGTGCCAGCTCACCTACAGGGGACAACACCATATATTTT. Residues: CASSPTGDNTIYF.

The V call is TRBV27, the J call TRBJ2-7; 7 bases fit TRBD2. Trimming cost V 2 bases and J 3 bases; bases outside gene matches: 7. Germline lookup yields CDR1 MNHEY and CDR2 SMNVEV (reference sequence). The CDR3 is made up of 15 amino acids. CDR3 bases: TGTGCCAGCAGTTTACACAGCGGGGTAAACTACGAGCAGTACTTC. Translating it yields CASSLHSGVNYEQYF.

This clone was observed a handful of times. The rearrangement links TRBV5-5 to TRBJ1-2; TRBD1 agrees at 9 bases. The CDR3 loop spans 18 amino acids. Germline-derived CDR1 and CDR2 are SGHKS and YYEKEE (reference sequence). Trimming cost V 4 bases and J 0 bases; bases outside gene matches: 13. The CDR3 sequence is CASSLTGTGPPANYGYTF. In nucleotides, the CDR3 is TGTGCCAGCAGCCTCACCGGGACAGGGCCGCCCGCTAACTATGGCTACACCTTC. Based on the CDR3 plus reference TRBV5-5 and TRBJ1-2, the full variable domain is DAGVTQSPTHLIKTRGQQVTLRCSPISGHKSVSWYQQVLGQGPQFIFQYYEKEERGRGNFPDRFSARQFPNYSSELNVNALLLGDSALYLCASSLTGTGPPANYGYTFGSGTRLTVV.

The rearrangement uses TRBV5-1 and TRBJ2-7, with TRBD2 matching over 12 bases. The V and J ends lost 2 bases and 4 bases, in that order; junction bases with no gene match: 1. Germline loops: CDR1 SGHRS, CDR2 YFSETQ. This CDR3 has 14 residues. The CDR3 DNA reads as TGCGCCAGCAGCTTCGGGACTAGCGGGTACGAGCAGTACTTC. It translates to CASSFGTSGYEQYF.

J is TRBJ2-5 and V is TRBV30; 9 nucleotides agree with TRBD1. Germline V gene lookup returns CDR1 GTSNPN and CDR2 SVGIG (reference sequence). The CDR3 runs 11 residues. With V trimmed by 5 bases and J by 5 bases, 0 bases remained unmatched. The CDR3 here is CAWGTGETQYF. The CDR3 nucleotides are TGTGCCTGGGGGACAGGGGAGACCCAGTACTTC.

The chain uses TRBV18 and TRBJ1-1, with D perhaps matching TRBD1 (5 bases). V lost 2 bases, J lost 4 bases, and 11 bases lay in between. From germline, CDR1 is KGHSH and CDR2 LQKENI. CDR3 size: 14 residues. In DNA form, the CDR3 reads TGTGCCAGCTCACCAGATTTTCAGGGCACTGAAGCTTTCTTT. The encoded protein is CASSPDFQGTEAFF.

J is TRBJ2-6 and V is TRBV19, with a possible D match to TRBD1 (6 bases). Germline-derived CDR1 and CDR2 are LNHDA and SQIVND (reference sequence). The length of the CDR3 is 19 residues. V was pared by 8 bases and J by 0 bases, with 23 bases between. Written as DNA, the CDR3 is TGTGCCAGTCACACTCATGGGGGAACAGGGCGCTCTGGGGCCAACGTCCTGACTTTC. Translation: CASHTHGGTGRSGANVLTF.

This chain links TRBV7-2 with TRBJ1-6, with D tentatively TRBD1 (5 bases). Trimming removed 5 bases at V and 7 bases at J, with 18 bases between. This CDR3 spans 16 amino acids. Germline-derived CDR1 and CDR2 are SGHTA and FQGNSA. The CDR3 loop reads CASSASTEARNSPLHF. The CDR3 DNA reads TGTGCCAGCAGCGCTTCGACAGAAGCTAGAAATTCACCCCTCCACTTT.

V and J are TRBV4-1 and TRBJ2-1; 15 bases align to TRBD2. J lost 8 bases, V lost 5 bases, and 4 bases had no gene match. Germline CDR1 is MGHRA and CDR2 is YSYEKL. The CDR3 runs to 15 residues. DNA for the CDR3: TGCGCCAGCAGCGGGACTAGCGGGGGGTGGGATGAGCAGTTCTTC. It encodes CASSGTSGGWDEQFF.

The chain links TRBV7-6 to TRBJ2-5, with 9 bases identical to TRBD1. V gave up 1 base and J gave up 5 bases; unmatched junction bases: 5. CDR3 length equals 15 residues. In germline, CDR1 is SGHVS, CDR2 FNYEAQ. The CDR3 bases are TGTGCCAGCAGCTTAGGCCCAGGACAGGGGGAGACCCAGTACTTC. It yields the protein CASSLGPGQGETQYF.

The V gene is TRBV7-6, the J gene TRBJ1-5; 7 nucleotides agree with TRBD1. This CDR3 has 15 amino acids. Losses at the gene ends were 5 bases for V and 5 bases for J; bases not matched to a gene: 9. The germline V gene has CDR1 SGHVS and CDR2 FNYEAQ. Here the CDR3 reads CASSAYRGPDQPQHF. Here the CDR3 DNA reads TGTGCCAGCAGCGCTTACAGGGGCCCAGATCAGCCCCAGCATTTT.

The rearrangement uses TRBV7-8 and TRBJ2-7, with TRBD2 as a possible D gene (5 bases). CDR1 and CDR2 from the germline V gene are SGHVS and FQNEAQ. Trimming left V 0 bases short and J 4 bases short, with 25 bases between. There are 19 residues in the CDR3. The chain's CDR3 is CASSLAEGRRLRMAYEQYF. CDR3 coding DNA: TGTGCCAGCAGCTTAGCCGAAGGGAGACGGCTCCGTATGGCTTACGAGCAGTACTTC.